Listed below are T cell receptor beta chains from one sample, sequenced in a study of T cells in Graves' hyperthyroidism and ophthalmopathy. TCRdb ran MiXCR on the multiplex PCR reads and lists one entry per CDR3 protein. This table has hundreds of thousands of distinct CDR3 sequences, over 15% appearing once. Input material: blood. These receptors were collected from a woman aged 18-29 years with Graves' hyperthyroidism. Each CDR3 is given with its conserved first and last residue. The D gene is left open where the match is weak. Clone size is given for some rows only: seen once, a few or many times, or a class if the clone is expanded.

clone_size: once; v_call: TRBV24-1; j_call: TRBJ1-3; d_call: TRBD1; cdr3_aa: CATSDDRGPNSGNTIYF; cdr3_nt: TGTGCCACCAGTGACGACAGGGGGCCCAACTCTGGAAACACCATATATTTT
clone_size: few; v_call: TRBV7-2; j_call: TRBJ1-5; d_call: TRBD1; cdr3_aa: CASSPQGGEQPQHF; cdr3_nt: TGTGCCAGCAGCCCGCAGGGGGGGGAACAGCCCCAGCATTTT
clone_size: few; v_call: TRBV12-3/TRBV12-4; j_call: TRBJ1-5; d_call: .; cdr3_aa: CASSLGLTVIGYGNQPQHF; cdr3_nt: TGTGCCAGCAGTTTAGGCTTGACAGTTATTGGGTACGGCAATCAGCCCCAGCATTTT
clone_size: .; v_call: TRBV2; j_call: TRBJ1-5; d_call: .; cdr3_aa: CASSEGRGNQPQHF; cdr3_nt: TGTGCCAGCAGTGAGGGCAGGGGCAATCAGCCCCAGCATTTT
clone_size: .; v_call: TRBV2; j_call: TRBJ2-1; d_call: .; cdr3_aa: CASSGLGTELSGEQFF; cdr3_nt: TGTGCCAGCAGTGGGCTAGGGACGGAGCTTTCCGGGGAGCAGTTCTTC
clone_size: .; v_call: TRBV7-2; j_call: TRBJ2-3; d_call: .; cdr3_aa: CASSFRRPWGRDTDTQYF; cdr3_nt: TGTGCCAGCAGCTTTCGCCGGCCTTGGGGGCGGGACACAGATACGCAGTATTTT
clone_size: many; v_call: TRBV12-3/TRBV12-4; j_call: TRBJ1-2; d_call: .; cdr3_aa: CASSYAGTDGYTF; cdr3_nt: TGTGCCAGCAGTTACGCCGGGACGGATGGCTACACCTTC
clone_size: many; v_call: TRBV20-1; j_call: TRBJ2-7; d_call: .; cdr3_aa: CSARGRGQGYEQYF; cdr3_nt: TGCAGTGCTAGGGGGCGGGGTCAGGGCTACGAGCAGTACTTC
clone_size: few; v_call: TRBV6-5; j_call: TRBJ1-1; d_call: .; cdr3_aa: CASSYLSLRSEAFF; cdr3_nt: TGTGCCAGCAGTTACCTATCCCTCCGAAGCGAAGCTTTCTTT
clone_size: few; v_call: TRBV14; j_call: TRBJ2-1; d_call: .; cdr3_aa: CASSQGPVTGWYNEQFF; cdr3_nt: TGTGCCAGCAGCCAAGGGCCCGTGACGGGATGGTACAATGAGCAGTTCTTC
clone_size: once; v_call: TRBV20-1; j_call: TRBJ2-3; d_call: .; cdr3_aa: CSVGTPPGDTQYF; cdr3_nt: TGCAGTGTAGGGACTCCCCCAGGAGATACGCAGTATTTT
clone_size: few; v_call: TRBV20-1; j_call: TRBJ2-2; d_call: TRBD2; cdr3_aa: CSASGRSSGELFF; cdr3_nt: TGCAGTGCTAGCGGGAGGTCCTCCGGGGAGCTGTTTTTT
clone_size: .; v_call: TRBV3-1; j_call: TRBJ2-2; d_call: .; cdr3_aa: CASSQVSGSGELFF; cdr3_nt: TGTGCCAGCAGCCAAGTTTCAGGGTCCGGGGAGCTGTTTTTT
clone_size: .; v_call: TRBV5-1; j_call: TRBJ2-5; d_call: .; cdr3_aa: CASSQGPGAPETQYF; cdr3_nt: TGCGCCAGCAGCCAAGGCCCTGGGGCTCCGGAGACCCAGTACTTC
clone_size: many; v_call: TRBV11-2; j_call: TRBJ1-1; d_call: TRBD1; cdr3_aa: CASSWGQGNTEAFF; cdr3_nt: TGTGCCAGCAGCTGGGGACAGGGGAACACTGAAGCTTTCTTT
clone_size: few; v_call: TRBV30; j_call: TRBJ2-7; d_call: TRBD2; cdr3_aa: CAWNAQRGSYEQYF; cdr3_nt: TGTGCCTGGAATGCCCAGCGGGGCTCCTACGAGCAGTACTTC
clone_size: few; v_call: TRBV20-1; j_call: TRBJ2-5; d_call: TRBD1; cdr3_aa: CSARLTGGQETQYF; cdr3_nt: TGCAGTGCTAGATTGACAGGGGGCCAAGAGACCCAGTACTTC
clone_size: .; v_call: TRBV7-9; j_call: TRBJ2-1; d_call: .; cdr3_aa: CASSFDQDSPRVEQFF; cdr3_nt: TGTGCCAGCAGCTTTGATCAGGATAGCCCAAGGGTGGAGCAGTTCTTC
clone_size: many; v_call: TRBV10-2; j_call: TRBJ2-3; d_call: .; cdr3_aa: CASSVVSTAASTQYF; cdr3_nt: TGCGCCAGCAGTGTAGTGTCCACGGCGGCTAGTACGCAGTATTTT
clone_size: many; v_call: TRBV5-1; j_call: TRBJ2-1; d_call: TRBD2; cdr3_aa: CASSSLAGKDNEQFF; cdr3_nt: TGCGCCAGCAGCTCACTAGCGGGGAAAGACAATGAGCAGTTCTTC
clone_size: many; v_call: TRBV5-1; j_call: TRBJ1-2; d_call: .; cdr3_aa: CASSLVATGYGYTF; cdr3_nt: TGCGCCAGCAGCTTGGTAGCGACAGGCTATGGCTACACCTTC
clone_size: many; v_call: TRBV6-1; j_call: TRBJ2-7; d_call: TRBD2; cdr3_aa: CASTEREGDLYEQYF; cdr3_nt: TGTGCCAGCACCGAGCGGGAAGGGGACCTCTACGAGCAGTACTTC
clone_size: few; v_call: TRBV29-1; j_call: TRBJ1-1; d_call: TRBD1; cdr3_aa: CSADRGAGNTEAFF; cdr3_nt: TGCAGCGCCGACAGGGGGGCGGGGAACACTGAAGCTTTCTTT
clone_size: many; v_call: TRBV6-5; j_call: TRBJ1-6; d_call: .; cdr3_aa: CASSYSSGRSNSPLHF; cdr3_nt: TGTGCCAGCAGTTACTCGTCGGGAAGGTCTAATTCACCCCTCCACTTT
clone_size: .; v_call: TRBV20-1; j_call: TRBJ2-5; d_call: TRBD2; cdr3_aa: CSARAPRASGGAGETQYF; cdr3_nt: TGCAGTGCCAGAGCCCCACGAGCTAGCGGGGGGGCCGGGGAGACCCAGTACTTC
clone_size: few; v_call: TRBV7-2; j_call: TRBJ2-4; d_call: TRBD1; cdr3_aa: CASSRRTGLAKNIQYF; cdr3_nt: TGTGCCAGCAGCAGACGGACAGGGCTAGCCAAAAACATTCAGTACTTC
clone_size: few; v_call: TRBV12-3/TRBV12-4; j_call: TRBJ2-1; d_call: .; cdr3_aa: CASQTGSPNNEQFF; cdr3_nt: TGTGCCAGCCAGACCGGGTCTCCCAACAATGAGCAGTTCTTC
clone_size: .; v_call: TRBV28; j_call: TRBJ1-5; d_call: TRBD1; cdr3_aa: CASSLSRTGGPYSNQPQHF; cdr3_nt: TGTGCCAGCAGTTTATCCCGGACAGGGGGCCCCTATAGCAATCAGCCCCAGCATTTT
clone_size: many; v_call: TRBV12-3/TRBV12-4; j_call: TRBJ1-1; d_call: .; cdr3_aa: CASTLGGVNTEAFF; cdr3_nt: TGTGCCAGCACTTTGGGGGGGGTGAACACTGAAGCTTTCTTT
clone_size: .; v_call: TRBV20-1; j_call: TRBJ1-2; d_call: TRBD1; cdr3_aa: CSAQGRGQGDSGYTF; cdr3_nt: TGCAGTGCCCAGGGGAGGGGACAGGGAGATAGTGGCTACACCTTC
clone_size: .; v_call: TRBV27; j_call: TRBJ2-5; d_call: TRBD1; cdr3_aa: CASSSWDREETQYF; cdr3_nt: TGTGCCAGCAGTTCCTGGGACAGGGAAGAGACCCAGTACTTC
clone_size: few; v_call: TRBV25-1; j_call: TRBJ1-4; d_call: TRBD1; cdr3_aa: CASSGPGQRQGKLFF; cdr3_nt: TGTGCCAGCAGTGGGCCGGGACAGCGGCAGGGAAAACTGTTTTTT
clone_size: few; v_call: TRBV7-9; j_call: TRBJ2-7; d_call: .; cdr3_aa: CASSQGAGASYGQYF; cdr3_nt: TGTGCCAGCAGCCAAGGGGCGGGGGCCAGCTACGGGCAGTACTTC
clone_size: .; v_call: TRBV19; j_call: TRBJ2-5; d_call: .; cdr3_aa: CASSIPGSLGETQYF; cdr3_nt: TGTGCCAGTAGTATACCAGGTTCGTTAGGAGAGACCCAGTACTTC
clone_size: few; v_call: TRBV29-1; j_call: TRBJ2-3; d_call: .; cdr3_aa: CSAERGYTDTQYF; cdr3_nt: TGCAGCGCCGAGAGGGGGTATACAGATACGCAGTATTTT
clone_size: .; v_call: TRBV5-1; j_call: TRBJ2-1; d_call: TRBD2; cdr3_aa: CASSLAGLAESYNEQFF; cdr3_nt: TGCGCCAGCAGCTTGGCCGGGCTAGCGGAGTCCTACAATGAGCAGTTCTTC
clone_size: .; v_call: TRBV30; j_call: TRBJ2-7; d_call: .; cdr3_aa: CAWGHKTGLKPYEQYF; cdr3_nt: TGTGCCTGGGGACACAAGACAGGCCTCAAGCCCTACGAGCAGTACTTC
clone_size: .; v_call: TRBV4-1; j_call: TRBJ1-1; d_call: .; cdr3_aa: CASSRTQQMGAWEDTEAFF; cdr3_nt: TGCGCCAGCAGCCGAACACAACAAATGGGGGCATGGGAGGACACTGAAGCTTTCTTT
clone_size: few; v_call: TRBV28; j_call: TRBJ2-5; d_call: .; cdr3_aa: CASSSIGTAEETQYF; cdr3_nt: TGTGCCAGCAGTTCGATAGGGACGGCTGAAGAGACCCAGTACTTC
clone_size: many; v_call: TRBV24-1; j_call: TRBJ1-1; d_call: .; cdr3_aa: CATSDFGGGEAFF; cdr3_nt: TGTGCCACCAGTGATTTTGGAGGAGGTGAAGCTTTCTTT
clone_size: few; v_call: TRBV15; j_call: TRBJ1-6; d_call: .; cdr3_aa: CATSRDRGAYSPLHF; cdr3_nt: TGTGCCACCAGCAGAGACCGGGGGGCTTATTCACCCCTCCACTTT
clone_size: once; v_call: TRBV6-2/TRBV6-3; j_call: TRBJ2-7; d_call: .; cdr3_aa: CASSYSWELHEQYF; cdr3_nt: TGTGCCAGCAGTTACTCTTGGGAGTTGCACGAGCAGTACTTC
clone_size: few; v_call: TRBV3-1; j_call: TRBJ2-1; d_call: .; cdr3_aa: CASSQANEQFF; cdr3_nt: TGTGCCAGCAGCCAGGCCAATGAGCAGTTCTTC
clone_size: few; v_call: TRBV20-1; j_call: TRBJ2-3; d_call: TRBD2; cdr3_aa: CSARDLSGRAYTQYF; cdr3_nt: TGCAGTGCTAGAGATTTGAGCGGGAGAGCATATACGCAGTATTTT
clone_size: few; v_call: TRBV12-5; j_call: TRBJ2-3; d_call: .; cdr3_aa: CASGLVVSVSTDTQYF; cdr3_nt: TGTGCTAGTGGTTTGGTAGTTAGCGTAAGCACAGATACGCAGTATTTT
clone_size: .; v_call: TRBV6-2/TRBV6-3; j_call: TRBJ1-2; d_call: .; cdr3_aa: CASSYSIPPGAYGYTF; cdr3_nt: TGTGCCAGCAGTTACTCGATCCCTCCGGGGGCCTATGGCTACACCTTC
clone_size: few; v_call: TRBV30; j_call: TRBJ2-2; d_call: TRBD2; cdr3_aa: CAWSVGLAGGELFF; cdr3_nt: TGTGCCTGGAGTGTAGGGCTAGCGGGCGGGGAGCTGTTTTTT
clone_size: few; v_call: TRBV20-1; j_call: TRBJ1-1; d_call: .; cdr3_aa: CSAPDVLNTEAFF; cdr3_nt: TGCAGTGCCCCCGACGTACTGAACACTGAAGCTTTCTTT
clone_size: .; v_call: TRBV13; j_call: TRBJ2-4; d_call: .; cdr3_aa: CASSLTGTLAKNIQYF; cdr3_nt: TGTGCCAGCAGCTTGACAGGCACCTTAGCCAAAAACATTCAGTACTTC
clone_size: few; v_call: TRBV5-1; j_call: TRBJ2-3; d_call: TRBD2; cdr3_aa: CASSSPKREYEGSTDTQYF; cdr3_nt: TGCGCCAGCAGCTCCCCTAAGCGGGAGTACGAGGGGAGCACAGATACGCAGTATTTT
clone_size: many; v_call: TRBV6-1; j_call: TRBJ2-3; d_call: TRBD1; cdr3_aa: CASSDRAGPDTQYF; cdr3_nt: TGTGCCAGCAGCGACAGGGCCGGCCCAGATACGCAGTATTTT
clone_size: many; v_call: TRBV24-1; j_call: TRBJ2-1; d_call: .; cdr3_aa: CATSDSGLISYNEQFF; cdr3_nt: TGTGCCACCAGTGATTCAGGACTGATCTCCTACAATGAGCAGTTCTTC
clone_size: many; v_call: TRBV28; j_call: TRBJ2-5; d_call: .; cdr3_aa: CASSLPRRAAETQYF; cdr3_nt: TGTGCCAGCAGTTTACCTCGGAGGGCGGCTGAGACCCAGTACTTC
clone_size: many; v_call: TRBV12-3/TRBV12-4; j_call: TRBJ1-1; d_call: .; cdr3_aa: CASLRYSAFF; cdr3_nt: TGTGCCAGCCTTCGCTATTCGGCTTTCTTT